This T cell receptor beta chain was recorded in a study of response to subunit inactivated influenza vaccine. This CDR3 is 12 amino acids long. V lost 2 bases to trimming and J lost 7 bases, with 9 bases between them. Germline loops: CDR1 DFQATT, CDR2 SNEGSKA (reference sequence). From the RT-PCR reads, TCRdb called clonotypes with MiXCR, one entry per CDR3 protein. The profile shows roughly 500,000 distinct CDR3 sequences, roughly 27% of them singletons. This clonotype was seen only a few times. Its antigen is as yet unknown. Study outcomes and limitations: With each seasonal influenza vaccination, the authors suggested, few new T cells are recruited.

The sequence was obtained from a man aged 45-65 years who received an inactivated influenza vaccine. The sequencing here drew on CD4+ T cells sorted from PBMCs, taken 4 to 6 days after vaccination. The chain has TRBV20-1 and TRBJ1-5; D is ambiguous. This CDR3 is CSARFPPQPQHF. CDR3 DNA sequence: TGCAGTGCTAGATTTCCCCCACAGCCCCAGCATTTT.